These 30 T cell receptor beta chains were all obtained from the same sample, sequenced in a study of lymphopenia after photon versus proton radiotherapy. The protocol was immunoSEQ multiplex PCR, while the TCRdb copy is restricted to in-frame clones and leaves out a portion. The data hold 83,000 or so clones, with about 86% observed a single time. The sequencing used peripheral blood, collected from a patient treated with proton-based radiotherapy. The receptors were sampled from a man in his sixties with pancreatic cancer.

The genes are TRBV2 and TRBJ2-7; TRBD2 matches 7 bases. This CDR3 is 13 amino acids long. Germline V gene data show CDR1 as SNHLY and CDR2 as FYNNEI. Germline trimming cut 9 bases from V and 0 bases from J; bases unmatched to any gene: 5. The CDR3 is CASDGGSSYEQYF. CDR3 sequence (DNA): TGTGCCAGTGATGGCGGGAGCTCCTACGAGCAGTACTTC.

This chain joins TRBV6-5 and TRBJ1-1, with a possible D match to TRBD1 (6 bases). Per the germline V gene, CDR1 is MNHEY and CDR2 is SVGAGI. The ends were cut back, 5 bases at V and 5 bases at J, with 12 bases in the middle. This CDR3 is 13 amino acids long. This CDR3 is CASSHPTGTEAFF. In nucleotides, the CDR3 is TGTGCCAGCAGTCACCCAACAGGGACTGAAGCTTTCTTT.

This clone was seen a handful of times. The CDR3 region is CASSGQGNAQPQHF. DNA of the CDR3: TGTGCCAGCAGTGGGCAGGGGAATGCCCAGCCCCAGCATTTT. The V gene is TRBV6-1, the J gene TRBJ1-5; perhaps TRBD1 as D (6 bases). V lost 4 bases to trimming and J lost 7 bases, with 14 bases between them. This CDR3 is 14 amino acids long. CDR1 and CDR2 (germline): MNHNS, SASEGT.

The chain uses TRBV5-1 and TRBJ1-2; 7 positions match TRBD1. The V gene's germline CDR1 is SGHRS and CDR2 YFSETQ. V lost 4 bases, J lost 0 bases, and 6 bases stayed unmatched. The CDR3 consists of 15 residues. The CDR3 spells CASSRDRAPNYGYTF. The DNA of the CDR3 is TGCGCCAGCAGCCGCGACAGGGCGCCTAACTATGGCTACACCTTC.

The V call is TRBV9, the J call TRBJ2-7, with 7 positions matching TRBD2. J gave up 5 bases and V 4 bases, and 15 bases lay outside the gene matches. The length of the CDR3 is 16 residues. Germline V gene lookup returns CDR1 SGDLS and CDR2 YYNGEE. In DNA, the CDR3 is TGTGCCAGCAGCTCTCGGGGAGGGCAGCTGGGCGACGAGCAGTACTTC. The encoded protein is CASSSRGGQLGDEQYF.

This chain joins TRBV19 and TRBJ1-3; D gene uncertain. The germline CDR1 and CDR2 sequences are LNHDA and SQIVND (reference sequence). The length of the CDR3 is 13 residues. The germline V and J ends were trimmed by 7 bases and 0 bases, with 7 bases remaining between them. The CDR3 spells CASTPRSGNTIYF. The CDR3 DNA follows: TGTGCCAGTACCCCTCGCTCTGGAAACACCATATATTTT.

This chain joins TRBV18 and TRBJ2-7, with TRBD2 as a possible D gene (6 bases). V lost 4 bases to trimming and J lost 1 base, with 14 bases between them. The germline CDR1 and CDR2 sequences are KGHSH and LQKENI. The CDR3 runs 15 residues. CDR3: CASSLRDGPSYEQYF. In nucleotides, the CDR3 is TGTGCCAGCTCACTGCGGGACGGCCCTTCCTACGAGCAGTACTTC. Drawing the rest from reference TRBV18 and TRBJ2-7, the complete variable domain is NAGVMQNPRHLVRRRGQEARLRCSPMKGHSHVYWYRQLPEEGLKFMVYLQKENIIDESGMPKERFSAEFPKEGPSILRIQQVVRGDSAAYFCASSLRDGPSYEQYFGPGTRLTVT.

This rearrangement joins TRBV20-1 to TRBJ1-1; D not resolved. The CDR3 covers 11 residues. Germline V gives CDR1 DFQATT, CDR2 SNEGSKA (reference sequence). With 6 bases removed from V and 5 bases from J, the gap between germline ends came to 10 bases. The CDR3 is CSAKLETEAFF. The CDR3 DNA reads TGCAGTGCCAAGTTGGAGACTGAAGCTTTCTTT.

This rearrangement joins TRBV19 to TRBJ2-7; 8 nucleotides align to TRBD2. CDR3 length: 15 residues. V was pared by 3 bases and J by 5 bases, with 9 bases of the junction left unmatched. Per germline, CDR1 LNHDA and CDR2 SQIVND (reference sequence). CDR3 DNA: TGTGCCAGTAGTATTGCCCGGACTAGCCAGGACGAGCAGTACTTC. Translated: CASSIARTSQDEQYF.

A single count supports this clone. The DNA for the CDR3 is TGTGCCAGCAGCCCAAGTACAGATCGCGGGGAGCTGTTTTTT. This sequence encodes CASSPSTDRGELFF. This chain uses TRBV5-4 with TRBJ2-2, with D uncertain. CDR3 length: 14 amino acids. Germline CDR1 and CDR2: SGHNT and YYREEE (reference sequence). V lost 4 bases to trimming and J lost 7 bases, with 14 bases between them.

V usage is TRBV4-3 and J usage is TRBJ1-3; no reliable D call. The CDR3 runs 16 residues. V dropped 0 bases and J dropped 2 bases, with 11 bases sitting between them. The germline gives CDR1 LGHNA, CDR2 YSLEER. The CDR3 loop reads CASSQDSGDPGNTIYF. DNA of the CDR3: TGCGCCAGCAGCCAAGATAGTGGGGATCCTGGAAACACCATATATTTT.

The rearrangement uses TRBV18 and TRBJ2-5; the D is unclear. CDR3 size: 13 residues. The V end lost 4 bases, the J end lost 0 bases, and 6 bases lay between the germline ends. The V gene's germline CDR1 is KGHSH and CDR2 LQKENI. The CDR3 DNA is TGTGCCAGCTCACAGGGCAACCAAGAGACCCAGTACTTC. As protein: CASSQGNQETQYF.

This clone has only a few counts. V usage is TRBV27 and J usage is TRBJ1-5, with D maybe TRBD1 (5 bases). This CDR3 spans 13 amino acids. Germline loops: CDR1 MNHEY, CDR2 SMNVEV (reference sequence). With 6 bases removed from V and 9 bases from J, the gap between germline ends came to 15 bases. The CDR3 DNA reads TGTGCCAGCAGAATTCAGGGAGAGCGGCCCCAGCATTTT. It specifies CASRIQGERPQHF.

V usage is TRBV30 and J usage is TRBJ2-7; D may match TRBD1 or TRBD2 (5 bases each). The CDR3 has 15 residues. Trimming shortened V by 1 base and J by 4 bases, and 17 bases separated the two germline ends. Per the germline V gene, CDR1 is GTSNPN and CDR2 is SVGIG (reference sequence). CDR3 DNA sequence: TGTGCCTGGAGTGCCCCCGGTCCGGGGCAGTACGAGCAGTACTTC. It encodes CAWSAPGPGQYEQYF. The whole variable domain, filled in from reference TRBV30 and TRBJ2-7, reads SQTIHQWPATLVQPVGSPLSLECTVEGTSNPNLYWYRQAAGRGLQLLFYSVGIGQISSEVPQNLSASRPQDRQFILSSKKLLLSDSGFYLCAWSAPGPGQYEQYFGPGTRLTVT.

The chain uses TRBV7-2 and TRBJ1-3, with a possible D match to TRBD1 (6 bases). V was trimmed by 5 bases and J by 4 bases, leaving 15 bases between them. CDR3 length: 15 amino acids. The V gene's germline CDR1 is SGHTA and CDR2 FQGNSA. The CDR3 DNA is TGTGCCAGCAGCATAAGAACAGGGCCAGGAAACACCATATATTTT. Amino acid sequence: CASSIRTGPGNTIYF.

J is TRBJ2-1 and V is TRBV5-6; no clear D. CDR3 length: 16 residues. V lost 4 bases and J lost 0, with 14 bases in between. Germline V CDR1 and CDR2: SGHDT, YYEEEE. CDR3 in DNA: TGTGCCAGCAGCCTCGGTTGGGGAAGCTCCTACAATGAGCAGTTCTTC. It is translated as CASSLGWGSSYNEQFF.

CDR3 region: CASSQDRGSDIQYF. In DNA form, the CDR3 reads TGTGCCAGCAGCCAAGATAGGGGGAGTGACATTCAGTACTTC. This chain uses TRBV4-2 with TRBJ2-4, with a possible D match to TRBD1 (6 bases). The germline V and J ends were trimmed by 0 bases and 8 bases, with 11 bases remaining between them. Germline V CDR1 and CDR2: LGHNA, YNFKEQ. The CDR3 totals 14 residues.

The V and J genes are TRBV2 and TRBJ2-7; maybe TRBD2 (5 bases). Germline lookup yields CDR1 SNHLY and CDR2 FYNNEI. V was trimmed by 3 bases and J by 2 bases, leaving 14 bases between them. The CDR3 has 15 residues. The CDR3: CASSDGGRSTYEQYF. The CDR3 region has the DNA TGTGCCAGCAGTGACGGCGGGCGTTCTACCTACGAGCAGTACTTC.

This clone occurred a few times. V and J are TRBV29-1 and TRBJ1-2; weak D call: TRBD1 (5 bases). Trimming shortened V by 3 bases and J by 5 bases, and 7 bases separated the two germline ends. The CDR3 totals 11 residues. The germline V gene encodes CDR1 SQVTM and CDR2 ANQGSEA. CDR3 amino acids: CSVEGGYGYTF. The CDR3 coding sequence is TGCAGCGTTGAGGGGGGGTATGGCTACACCTTC.

The chain is built from TRBV11-2 and TRBJ2-1, with D hard to call. This CDR3 comprises 16 residues. Per germline, CDR1 SGHAT and CDR2 FQNNGV. V was trimmed by 5 bases and J by 0 bases, leaving 14 bases between them. In nucleotides, the CDR3 is TGTGCCAGCAGCCCGTCTTTGGCGGTCTCCTACAATGAGCAGTTCTTC. Translated, it gives CASSPSLAVSYNEQFF.

The V gene is TRBV15, the J gene TRBJ2-1; TRBD2 matches at 7 bases. Germline V CDR1 and CDR2: LNHNV, YYDKDF (reference sequence). With V trimmed by 0 bases and J by 0 bases, 5 bases remained unmatched. The CDR3 spans 17 residues. The CDR3 DNA sequence: TGTGCCACCAGCAGAGATCCTAGCGGTAGCTCCTACAATGAGCAGTTCTTC. Translated: CATSRDPSGSSYNEQFF.

CDR3 sequence (DNA): TGCGCCAGCAGCTTGACAAGCACTGAAGCTTTCTTT. This sequence encodes CASSLTSTEAFF. The rearrangement uses TRBV5-1 and TRBJ1-1; D remains ambiguous. Deletions cut 1 base from V and 4 bases from J, with 5 bases between. The germline CDR1 and CDR2 sequences are SGHRS and YFSETQ. The CDR3 contains 12 residues.

The chain is built from TRBV10-1 and TRBJ2-3, with TRBD1 as a possible D gene (5 bases). Germline CDR1 WNHNN, CDR2 SYGVQD (reference sequence). The V end was cut by 3 bases, the J end by 2 bases, with 9 bases between. This CDR3 contains 14 residues. In nucleotides, the CDR3 is TGCGCCAGCAGTGAAGGGGCAGTCACAGATACGCAGTATTTT. It yields the protein CASSEGAVTDTQYF.

V and J are TRBV5-4 and TRBJ2-7, with 7 positions matching TRBD2. Per the germline V gene, CDR1 is SGHNT and CDR2 is YYREEE (reference sequence). This CDR3 is built from 15 residues. V trimming: 4 bases; J trimming: 4 bases; junction bases outside the gene matches: 11. The CDR3 nucleotides are TGTGCCAGCAGCGGCGACGGGACTACTAAATACGAGCAGTACTTC. Protein: CASSGDGTTKYEQYF.

The chain is built from TRBV2 and TRBJ2-3, with 13 nucleotides matching TRBD2. With V trimmed by 8 bases and J by 6 bases, 5 bases remained unmatched. The CDR3 length is 14 residues. CDR1 and CDR2 from the germline V gene are SNHLY and FYNNEI. CDR3 in amino acids: CASGLAGVWDTQYF. As DNA, the CDR3 is TGTGCCAGCGGACTAGCGGGAGTGTGGGATACGCAGTATTTT. Supplemented by reference TRBV2 and TRBJ2-3, the full variable domain reads EPEVTQTPSHQVTQMGQEVILRCVPISNHLYFYWYRQILGQKVEFLVSFYNNEISEKSEIFDDQFSVERPDGSNFTLKIRSTKLEDSAMYFCASGLAGVWDTQYFGPGTRLTVL.

The J gene is TRBJ2-7, the V gene TRBV7-2; TRBD1 is a possible D gene (8 bases). Trimming took 5 bases from V and 5 from J, leaving 22 bases between them. Germline CDR1 and CDR2: SGHTA and FQGNSA. The CDR3 is 16 amino acids. In DNA form, the CDR3 reads TGTGCCAGCAGCCGAGGAGGACAGGGCGGGAGAGACGAGCAGTACTTC. Translated, it gives CASSRGGQGGRDEQYF.

V and J are TRBV10-3 and TRBJ1-2; 8 positions agree with TRBD1. This CDR3 spans 13 amino acids. Germline CDR1 is ENHRY and CDR2 is SYGVKD. V lost 6 bases, J lost 8 bases, and 8 bases stayed unmatched. CDR3 region: CAISPTGDGGYTF. The CDR3 region has the DNA TGTGCCATCAGCCCGACAGGGGATGGAGGCTACACCTTC.

CDR3 nucleotide sequence: TGTGCCAGCAGGGTGGGGAACACCGGGGAGCTGTTTTTT. It encodes CASRVGNTGELFF. The chain recombines TRBV2 with TRBJ2-2; no reliable D call. This CDR3 has 13 residues. V lost 6 bases and J lost 1, with 6 bases in between. CDR1 is SNHLY and CDR2 is FYNNEI in the germline V gene. Drawing the rest from reference TRBV2 and TRBJ2-2, the complete variable domain is EPEVTQTPSHQVTQMGQEVILRCVPISNHLYFYWYRQILGQKVEFLVSFYNNEISEKSEIFDDQFSVERPDGSNFTLKIRSTKLEDSAMYFCASRVGNTGELFFGEGSRLTVL.

As DNA, the CDR3 is TGTGCCAGCAGCTTGGCTATGAACACTGAAGCTTTCTTT. This translates into CASSLAMNTEAFF. This chain uses TRBV7-9 with TRBJ1-1; no clear D. This CDR3 contains 13 residues. Deletions cut 3 bases from V and 0 bases from J, with 5 bases between. Per germline, CDR1 SEHNR and CDR2 FQNEAQ (reference sequence).

This chain uses TRBV5-6 with TRBJ2-5; D call uncertain. In germline, CDR1 is SGHDT, CDR2 YYEEEE. Trimming took off 2 bases at V and 5 bases at J, with 10 bases between the two ends. The CDR3 is 13 amino acids. The CDR3 DNA reads as TGTGCCAGCAGCTTCGTGGGATCGGAGACCCAGTACTTC. Translated: CASSFVGSETQYF.